This T cell receptor beta chain was obtained from a study of identical twins. Trimming cost V 0 bases and J 4 bases, with 7 bases left between them. The germline V gene has CDR1 MNHEY and CDR2 SVGAGI. The CDR3 covers 15 residues. This clonotype was picked up many times. TCRdb recomputed calls from the 5' RACE reads with MiXCR, one row per CDR3 protein. The sample lists 400,000 to 550,000 distinct CDR3 sequences; under 25% were seen once. Separately, the same data were catalogued under a study of T cells expressing NK-cell markers. That investigation notes: Seven HCMV-seropositive donors and one seronegative donor made up the eight sequenced donors.

V gene TRBV6-5 combines with J gene TRBJ2-6; D might be TRBD2 (5 bases). The sample consisted of CD4+ T cells sorted from blood. The TCR originated in a woman aged 18-35 years in good health. CDR3 coding DNA: TGTGCCAGCAGTTACTCCGGGGTCGGGGCCAACGTCCTGACTTTC. It yields the protein CASSYSGVGANVLTF.